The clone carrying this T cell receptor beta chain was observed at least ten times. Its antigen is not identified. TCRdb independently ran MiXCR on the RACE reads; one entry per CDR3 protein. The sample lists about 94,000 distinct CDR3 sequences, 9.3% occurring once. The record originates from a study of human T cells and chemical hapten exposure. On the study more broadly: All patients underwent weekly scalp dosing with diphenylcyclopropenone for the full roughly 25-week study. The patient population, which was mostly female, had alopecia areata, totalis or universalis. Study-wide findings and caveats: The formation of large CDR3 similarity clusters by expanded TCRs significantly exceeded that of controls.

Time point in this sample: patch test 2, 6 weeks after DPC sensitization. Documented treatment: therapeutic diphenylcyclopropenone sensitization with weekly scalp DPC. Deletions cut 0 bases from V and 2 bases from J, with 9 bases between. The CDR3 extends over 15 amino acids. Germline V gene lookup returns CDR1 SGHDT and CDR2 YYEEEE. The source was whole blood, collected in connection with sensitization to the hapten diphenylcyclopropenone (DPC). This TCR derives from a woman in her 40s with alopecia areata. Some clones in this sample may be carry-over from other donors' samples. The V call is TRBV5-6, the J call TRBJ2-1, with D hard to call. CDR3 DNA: TGTGCCAGCAGCTTGGGACTTGAAACCTACAATGAGCAGTTCTTC. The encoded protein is CASSLGLETYNEQFF.